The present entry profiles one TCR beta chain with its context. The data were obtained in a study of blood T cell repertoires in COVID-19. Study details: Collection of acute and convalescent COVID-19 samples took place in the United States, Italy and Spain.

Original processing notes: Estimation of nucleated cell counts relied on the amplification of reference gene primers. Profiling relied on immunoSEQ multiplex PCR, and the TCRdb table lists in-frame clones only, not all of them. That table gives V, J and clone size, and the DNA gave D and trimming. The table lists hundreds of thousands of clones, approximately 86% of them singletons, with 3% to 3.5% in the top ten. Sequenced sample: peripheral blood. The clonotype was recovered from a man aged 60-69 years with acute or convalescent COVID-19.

The CDR3 nucleotides are TGTGCCAGCAGTGAAGGCGGGCCCAGGGGCTATGGCTACACCTTC. Translating gives CASSEGGPRGYGYTF. The gene calls are TRBV2 and TRBJ1-2, with a tentative D call TRBD1 (6 bases). The CDR3 runs to 15 residues. Germline assignment: CDR1 SNHLY and CDR2 FYNNEI. V lost 1 base and J 4 bases, leaving 13 bases between the germline ends.